Presented here are 27 T cell receptor beta chains from one specimen sequenced in a study of blood T cells in healthy people across ages. Using a J-beta primer mix together with a sample-barcoded 5' primer, a second PCR was run for about 6 to 11 cycles. TCRdb passed the 5' RACE reads through MiXCR, listing each CDR3 protein once. The data contain about 650,000 distinct CDR3 sequences, 52% of them singletons. The sample consisted of blood. These receptors came from a woman aged 80 or over in good health.

V is TRBV27 and J is TRBJ1-1; perhaps TRBD1 as D (6 bases). Germline CDR1 and CDR2: MNHEY and SMNVEV (reference sequence). V lost 0 bases to trimming and J lost 1 base, with 12 bases between them. The CDR3 covers 16 residues. In DNA form, the CDR3 reads TGTGCCAGCAGTTTATCGGGGGGGCGCGGGAACACTGAAGCTTTCTTT. Its translation is CASSLSGGRGNTEAFF.

The genes are TRBV20-1 and TRBJ1-4, with D hard to call. Trimming took off 2 bases at V and 0 bases at J, with 10 bases between the two ends. CDR1 and CDR2 from the germline V gene are DFQATT and SNEGSKA (reference sequence). The CDR3 totals 15 residues. CDR3 in DNA: TGCAGTGCTAGATACGACGGAGCAACTAATGAAAAACTGTTTTTT. Translation gives CSARYDGATNEKLFF.

V gene TRBV6-5 combines with J gene TRBJ2-1; 9 bases line up with TRBD2. Germline CDR1 reads MNHEY; CDR2 reads SVGAGI. The CDR3 contains 15 residues. J was trimmed by 6 bases and V by 1 base; bases with no gene match: 4. CDR3 sequence (DNA): TGTGCCAGCAGTTACTTGGCGGGGGGGACCAATGAGCAGTTCTTC. This sequence encodes CASSYLAGGTNEQFF.

The chain carries TRBV7-2 and TRBJ2-7; 9 nucleotides line up with TRBD2. The CDR3 contains 15 residues. Germline V gives CDR1 SGHTA, CDR2 FQGNSA. Trimming cost V 4 bases and J 3 bases; bases outside gene matches: 7. CDR3 DNA: TGTGCCAGCAGCTCTTCGGGACTAGCCCTCTACGAGCAGTACTTC. Translated: CASSSSGLALYEQYF. The full variable domain, in which reference TRBV7-2 and TRBJ2-7 provide the parts outside the CDR3, is GAGVSQSPSNKVTEKGKDVELRCDPISGHTALYWYRQSLGQGLEFLIYFQGNSAPDKSGLPSDRFSAERTGGSVSTLTIQRTQQEDSAVYLCASSSSGLALYEQYFGPGTRLTVT.

There are a few counts of this clonotype. The rearrangement uses TRBV4-3 and TRBJ2-5; 15 bases are shared with TRBD2. Germline-derived CDR1 and CDR2 are LGHNA and YSLEER. The V segment lost 4 bases and the J segment 9 bases; nucleotides outside the gene matches: 9. The CDR3 contains 16 residues. CDR3 residues: CASSPGLAGGSSPQYF. CDR3 coding DNA: TGCGCCAGCAGCCCCGGACTAGCGGGGGGGTCGAGCCCCCAGTACTTC.

This clonotype occurred a few times. A much larger clone is a single base away; this may be a read error. The rearrangement joins TRBV16 to TRBJ2-1, with D perhaps matching TRBD1 (8 bases). The J call is doubtful: the DNA matches TRBJ2-7 better. CDR1 is KGHSY and CDR2 is FQNENV in the germline V gene. The CDR3 length is 17 residues. For the CDR3, the DNA is TGTGCCAGCAGCCAACCACAACAGGGGGGGTCCTACAATGAGCAGTACTTC. It is translated as CASSQPQQGGSYNEQYF.

This clonotype was seen a few times. The V gene is TRBV6-2 or TRBV6-3, the J gene TRBJ2-1; D is unresolved. Trimming cost V 4 bases and J 4 bases, with 23 bases left between them. This CDR3 spans 18 amino acids. Germline-derived CDR1 and CDR2 are MNHEY and SVGEGT. CDR3 sequence (DNA): TGTGCCAGCAGTTTTTTCCCCCTCCTCTTGACGGCATACAATGAGCAGTTCTTC. Its translation: CASSFFPLLLTAYNEQFF.

This clonotype came up a few times. The rearrangement joins TRBV2 to TRBJ2-4; 8 bases are a match to TRBD2. After removal of 6 bases from V and 6 bases from J, the junction contained 10 bases not matched to a gene. The germline V gene encodes CDR1 SNHLY and CDR2 FYNNEI. The CDR3 loop spans 15 amino acids. The CDR3 nucleotides are TGTGCCAGCAGCCGTTCAGCGGGAGTGGCAAACATTCAGTACTTC. Translated, it gives CASSRSAGVANIQYF.

At least ten counts were recorded for this clonotype. V usage is TRBV3-1 and J usage is TRBJ2-3; D uncertain. The CDR3 sequence is 13 residues long. Trimming shortened V by 0 bases and J by 3 bases, and 4 bases separated the two germline ends. Germline values: CDR1 LGHDT, CDR2 YNNKEL (reference sequence). CDR3 protein: CASSQDLTDTQYF. CDR3 nucleotides: TGTGCCAGCAGCCAAGACTTAACAGATACGCAGTATTTT.

The chain has TRBV29-1 and TRBJ2-7, with D tentatively TRBD1 or TRBD2 (6 bases each). The CDR3 runs 13 residues. Germline V CDR1 and CDR2: SQVTM, ANQGSEA. V dropped 4 bases and J dropped 0 bases, with 10 bases sitting between them. The DNA of the CDR3 is TGCAGCGTTGTAGCGGACAGCTCCTACGAGCAGTACTTC. This translates into CSVVADSSYEQYF.

The chain is built from TRBV12-3 or TRBV12-4 and TRBJ1-6; the D gene is possibly TRBD1 (6 bases). Between the trimmed V and J ends, which lost 10 bases and 7 bases, there was a span of 17 bases. This CDR3 has 14 residues. CDR3 bases: TGTGCCACTAAACCCGAGGGGGGAAATTCACCCCTCCACTTT. It specifies CATKPEGGNSPLHF.

In its sample, this clonotype was seen once. The gene calls are TRBV11-1 and TRBJ1-2; D possibly corresponds to TRBD1 (5 bases). CDR3 length: 17 residues. Germline values: CDR1 SGHAT, CDR2 FQDESV (reference sequence). Trimming removed 5 bases from V and 4 bases from J, with 23 bases in between. CDR3 in amino acids: CASSPGTVSRWSYGYTF. DNA for the CDR3: TGTGCCAGCAGCCCCGGGACCGTGAGTCGTTGGAGCTATGGCTACACCTTC.

Concerning this clonotype itself: This clone may be a read error of a much larger clone one base away. This chain links TRBV13 with TRBJ2-7; 9 bases map to TRBD2. The trim removed 6 bases at V and 4 bases at J, leaving 7 bases unmatched. Germline loops: CDR1 PRHDT, CDR2 FYEKMQ (reference sequence). The CDR3 has 14 amino acids. The CDR3 DNA follows: TGTGCCAGCAGAAGACGAGCGGGGGGTTACGAGCAGTACTTC. It yields the protein CASRRRAGGYEQYF. Full variable domain (remainder filled in from reference TRBV13 and TRBJ2-7): AAGVIQSPRHLIKEKRETATLKCYPIPRHDTVYWYQQGPGQDPQFLISFYEKMQSDKGSIPDRFSAQQFSDYHSELNMSSLELGDSALYFCASRRRAGGYEQYFGPGTRLTVT.

The CDR3 nucleotides read TGTGCCAGCAGCGTAGTTTCCCCGGAAGGGGGCATTCAGTACTTC. Protein sequence: CASSVVSPEGGIQYF. This rearrangement joins TRBV9 to TRBJ2-4; D perhaps matches TRBD1 (6 bases). Trimming cost V 0 bases and J 9 bases, with 16 bases left between them. The CDR3 loop spans 15 amino acids. Germline loops: CDR1 SGDLS, CDR2 YYNGEE.

This clonotype was seen once. At one boundary the junction diverges from the germline segment, which might be a read error. V is TRBV28 and J is TRBJ2-1, with 10 bases that match TRBD2. This CDR3 comprises 15 residues. Looked up from germline, CDR1 is MDHEN and CDR2 is SYDVKM. The CDR3 is CASRLYLAGAYEQFF. In DNA form, the CDR3 reads TGTGCCAGCAGGTTATATCTAGCGGGAGCTTATGAGCAGTTCTTC.

This clonotype was counted many times. This chain uses TRBV6-2 or TRBV6-3 with TRBJ2-1; TRBD2 aligns across 10 bases. J lost 5 bases, V lost 6 bases, and 7 bases had no gene match. CDR1 and CDR2 (germline): MNHEY, SVGEGT. The CDR3 contains 15 residues. This CDR3 reads CASSDWTSGNNEQFF. The CDR3 bases are TGTGCCAGCAGCGACTGGACTAGCGGAAACAATGAGCAGTTCTTC.

This rearrangement joins TRBV11-2 to TRBJ2-3; 11 nucleotides match TRBD2. Per germline, CDR1 SGHAT and CDR2 FQNNGV. J lost 7 bases, V lost 5 bases, and 5 bases had no gene match. This CDR3 contains 14 residues. The DNA for the CDR3 is TGTGCCAGCAGCCCCCCTAGCGGGGGGTATACGCAGTATTTT. Protein sequence: CASSPPSGGYTQYF. The full variable domain, rest sourced from reference TRBV11-2 and TRBJ2-3, is EAGVAQSPRYKIIEKRQSVAFWCNPISGHATLYWYQQILGQGPKLLIQFQNNGVVDDSQLPKDRFSAERLKGVDSTLKIQPAKLEDSAVYLCASSPPSGGYTQYFGPGTRLTVL.

With regard to this clonotype: A read error is possible here, since a much larger clone lies one base away. The CDR3 coding sequence is TGTGCCAGCAGCCGAACCGGGACTAGTCACAATGAGCAGTACTTC. Protein: CASSRTGTSHNEQYF. The rearrangement joins TRBV7-2 to TRBJ2-7; 8 positions match TRBD2. Germline loops: CDR1 SGHTA, CDR2 FQGNSA. V dropped 5 bases and J dropped 7; count of bases not matched to a gene: 13. CDR3 length: 15 residues.

This clonotype was seen many times. The chain couples TRBV10-3 to TRBJ1-5; 9 nucleotides match TRBD1. Germline CDR1 ENHRY, CDR2 SYGVKD. With V trimmed by 8 bases and J by 3 bases, 20 bases remained unmatched. This CDR3 is 19 amino acids long. As DNA, the CDR3 is TGTGCCATCCTGTTACTCACTACAGGGGGCGAGGAGTCCAATCAGCCCCAGCATTTT. Translating gives CAILLLTTGGEESNQPQHF.

As regards this clonotype: It may be a read error: a sequence one base away is much more abundant. The chain is built from TRBV5-1 and TRBJ2-5; a possible D gene is TRBD1 (6 bases). Germline CDR1 SGHRS, CDR2 YFSETQ. This CDR3 has 15 amino acids. CDR3 DNA: TGCGCCAGCAGCCCGGGACATCCCGGTCAAGGGACCCAGTACTTC. Translated: CASSPGHPGQGTQYF.

This clonotype was recorded many times. This could be a read error, since a much larger clone is one nucleotide away. The genes are TRBV3-1 and TRBJ2-5; 8 nucleotides agree with TRBD2. CDR1 is LGHDT, CDR2 YNNKEL, per germline (reference sequence). The CDR3 runs 13 residues. V shed 1 base, J shed 11 bases, and the junction held 6 bases outside the gene matches. CDR3 coding DNA: TGTGCCAGCAGCCAAGCTTCGACGGGGGGGCAGTACTTC. Translated, it gives CASSQASTGGQYF.

The chain is built from TRBV4-3 and TRBJ2-7; 8 bases are a match to TRBD2. Germline loops: CDR1 LGHNA, CDR2 YSLEER. With V trimmed by 4 bases and J by 2 bases, 7 bases remained unmatched. The CDR3 runs 15 residues. CDR3 sequence: CASSRGGGQTYEQYF. CDR3 in DNA: TGCGCCAGCAGCCGAGGCGGGGGGCAGACCTACGAGCAGTACTTC.

The chain combines TRBV29-1 with TRBJ2-7; D uncertain. The CDR3 length is 11 residues. The V gene's germline CDR1 is SQVTM and CDR2 ANQGSEA. CDR3 sequence: CSALAPYEQYF. The CDR3 DNA reads TGCAGTGCCTTGGCCCCCTACGAGCAGTACTTC.

Concerning this clonotype: This sequence may be a read error, since a much larger clone differs from it by one base. The chain uses TRBV29-1 and TRBJ2-1, with 7 bases lining up with TRBD1. The closer fit of TRBJ2-7 to the DNA end suggests the J call may be wrong. The germline CDR1 and CDR2 sequences are SQVTM and ANQGSEA. This CDR3 is 13 amino acids long. CDR3: CSADRVSYNEQYF. CDR3 in DNA: TGCAGCGCTGACAGGGTCTCCTACAATGAGCAGTACTTC.

The chain has TRBV12-3 or TRBV12-4 and TRBJ1-2, with unresolved D. Trimming cost V 6 bases and J 10 bases, with 3 bases left between them. CDR3 length: 8 amino acids. CDR3 sequence (DNA): TGTGCCAGCAGCCCCTACACCTTC. It specifies CASSPYTF.

Details on this clonotype: This could be a read error, since a much larger clone is one nucleotide away. The chain uses TRBV5-5 and TRBJ2-1; 7 nucleotides align to TRBD1. The J call is doubtful: the DNA matches TRBJ2-7 better. Germline values: CDR1 SGHKS, CDR2 YYEKEE (reference sequence). The CDR3 contains 19 residues. CDR3 nucleotides: TGTGCCAGCAGCTTGTTGTCTCTAAGGGACAGTATATCCTACAATGAGCAGTACTTC. Encoded protein: CASSLLSLRDSISYNEQYF.

The CDR3, as DNA: TGTGCCAGCAGCCCAAGTGGGGCCGAGCAGTTCTTC. Amino acids: CASSPSGAEQFF. This chain links TRBV4-2 with TRBJ2-1, with TRBD1 as a possible D gene (5 bases). The CDR3 consists of 12 residues. V was pared by 4 bases and J by 10 bases, with 11 bases between. Germline CDR1 reads LGHNA; CDR2 reads YNFKEQ.